A single sample is the source of the 29 T cell receptor beta chains below, sequenced in a study of monozygotic twins with inflammatory bowel disease (dated by TCRdb to between 2018 and 2021). Receptors were amplified or captured by 5' RACE. The instrument was an Illumina HiSeq 2500. Reads reprocessed by TCRdb are summarized as one entry per CDR3 protein sequence, and DNA is absent. This sample's records show 300,000 to 350,000 distinct CDR3 sequences. Around 2% of the sample belongs to the ten largest clones. Sequenced: blood. These receptors were taken from a human donor with ulcerative colitis or Crohn's disease, or a healthy co-twin of an affected twin (not recorded which).

This chain links TRBV7-2 with TRBJ2-5; TCRdb calls TRBD1, which cannot be checked without DNA. Germline CDR1 SGHTA, CDR2 FQGNSA. The CDR3 is 15 amino acids. The CDR3 is CASSPQGGWQETQYF. The variable domain in full, completed from reference TRBV7-2 and TRBJ2-5, reads GAGVSQSPSNKVTEKGKDVELRCDPISGHTALYWYRQSLGQGLEFLIYFQGNSAPDKSGLPSDRFSAERTGGSVSTLTIQRTQQEDSAVYLCASSPQGGWQETQYFGPGTRLLVL.

This sequence joins TRBV12-3 or TRBV12-4 and TRBJ1-1. The CDR3 is 13 residues long. CDR3 amino acids: CASSLVIREEAFF.

The chain has TRBV15 and TRBJ2-1. In germline, CDR1 is LNHNV, CDR2 YYDKDF (reference sequence). This CDR3 spans 14 amino acids. CDR3 loop: CATSRSTGNNEQFF.

The chain joins TRBV5-6 to TRBJ2-6; TCRdb's assignment of TRBD1 cannot be checked, as there is no DNA. The CDR3 runs to 18 residues. Per germline, CDR1 SGHDT and CDR2 YYEEEE. The CDR3: CASSLEGQGVSGANVLTF.

This chain uses TRBV10-1 with TRBJ2-7; with no DNA, the TCRdb D assignment of TRBD1 cannot be verified. Germline lookup yields CDR1 WNHNN and CDR2 SYGVQD (reference sequence). The length of the CDR3 is 15 residues. The CDR3 here is CASSEARGGSYEQYF.

The V call is TRBV6-1, the J call TRBJ2-3; TCRdb's D call, TRBD1, is unchecked because there is no DNA. This CDR3 spans 18 amino acids. The germline gives CDR1 MNHNS, CDR2 SASEGT. CDR3 protein: CASAAGTGVLRDADTQYF.

The gene calls are TRBV20-1 and TRBJ1-1; lacking DNA, the TRBD1 call made by TCRdb goes unchecked. CDR1 is DFQATT, CDR2 SNEGSKA, per germline (reference sequence). The CDR3 runs 14 residues. CDR3 sequence reads: CSAKTGAGNTEAFF.

The chain employs TRBV20-1 and TRBJ1-1; TCRdb indicates TRBD1, and absent DNA this call remains unverified. The CDR3 has 14 amino acids. Germline-derived CDR1 and CDR2 are DFQATT and SNEGSKA (reference sequence). The CDR3 spells CSARSRDRGTEAFF.

The chain carries TRBV7-3 and TRBJ1-2. Germline CDR1 SGHTA, CDR2 FQGTGA. This CDR3 is 13 amino acids long. CDR3 loop: CASSLTERDGYTF.

The V call is TRBV5-1, the J call TRBJ1-2; the TRBD1 assignment by TCRdb is unverifiable without DNA. The germline gives CDR1 SGHRS, CDR2 YFSETQ. This CDR3 has 15 amino acids. The CDR3 protein is CASSLGTVWAYGYTF.

The chain links TRBV20-1 to TRBJ1-2; the D gene TCRdb calls, TRBD1, cannot be checked with no DNA. The CDR3 contains 13 residues. In germline, CDR1 is DFQATT, CDR2 SNEGSKA (reference sequence). CDR3: CSAGRDTDYGYTF.

The CDR3 spells CAWGDRYEQYF. The gene calls are TRBV30 and TRBJ2-7; TCRdb gives TRBD1 as the D gene, but with no DNA this cannot be confirmed. The germline V gene encodes CDR1 GTSNPN and CDR2 SVGIG (reference sequence). The CDR3 runs to 11 residues.

The chain is built from TRBV12-3 or TRBV12-4 and TRBJ1-5; the D call from TCRdb, TRBD1, cannot be confirmed without DNA. CDR3 length equals 15 residues. CDR3 loop: CASSPRDSPFEPQHF.

V usage is TRBV12-5 and J usage is TRBJ1-5. This CDR3 region has 12 residues. The V gene's germline CDR1 is LGHNT and CDR2 FRNRAP. The CDR3 spells CASGLGPGPQHF.

The rearrangement links TRBV10-3 to TRBJ2-5; TCRdb outputs TRBD1, but without DNA this stays unchecked. This CDR3 has 13 amino acids. Germline CDR1 reads ENHRY; CDR2 reads SYGVKD. The chain's CDR3 is CAIGGGLQETQYF.

The V and J genes are TRBV5-6 and TRBJ2-3; no DNA is available, so the TRBD1 call from TCRdb remains unchecked. This CDR3 is 16 amino acids long. Germline assignment: CDR1 SGHDT and CDR2 YYEEEE. CDR3 region: CASSLRWSGEADTQYF.

V gene TRBV24-1 combines with J gene TRBJ2-1. CDR1 and CDR2 from the germline V gene are KGHDR and SFDVKD. The CDR3 has 17 amino acids. Here the CDR3 reads CATSETKTWSSYNEQFF.

V and J are TRBV30 and TRBJ2-7. This CDR3 contains 13 residues. Germline CDR1 reads GTSNPN; CDR2 reads SVGIG (reference sequence). The CDR3 is CAWSRDRSYEQYF.

The chain is built from TRBV27 and TRBJ2-3. The germline gives CDR1 MNHEY, CDR2 SMNVEV (reference sequence). This CDR3 contains 14 residues. The CDR3 reads CASRVVGSPDTQYF.

V gene TRBV14 combines with J gene TRBJ1-6; TCRdb calls TRBD1, which cannot be checked without DNA. There are 14 residues in the CDR3. The germline CDR1 and CDR2 sequences are SGHDN and FVKESK. The CDR3 spells CASSQGARRSPLHF.

The V gene is TRBV20-1, the J gene TRBJ1-1; TCRdb lists TRBD1, though no DNA is available to test this call. Germline CDR1 DFQATT, CDR2 SNEGSKA (reference sequence). The CDR3 has 13 residues. The CDR3 spells CSAKTGRRTEAFF.

This chain joins TRBV5-1 and TRBJ2-7; without DNA, the TCRdb call of TRBD1 cannot be checked. CDR3 length: 16 residues. The germline CDR1 and CDR2 sequences are SGHRS and YFSETQ. CDR3 loop: CASSLGFSGGDYEQYF. The variable domain in full, with the rest retrieved from reference TRBV5-1 and TRBJ2-7, is KAGVTQTPRYLIKTRGQQVTLSCSPISGHRSVSWYQQTPGQGLQFLFEYFSETQRNKGNFPGRFSGRQFSNSRSEMNVSTLELGDSALYLCASSLGFSGGDYEQYFGPGTRLTVT.

The chain combines TRBV2 with TRBJ2-7; TCRdb indicates TRBD2, and absent DNA this call remains unverified. The CDR3 runs 13 residues. Germline assignment: CDR1 SNHLY and CDR2 FYNNEI. CDR3 in amino acids: CASSNLSGNEQYF.

The chain combines TRBV27 with TRBJ2-7; TCRdb names TRBD2, which stays unverified in the absence of DNA. The germline V gene has CDR1 MNHEY and CDR2 SMNVEV (reference sequence). The CDR3 totals 15 residues. The CDR3 loop reads CASRSNLAGGYEQYF.

The V call is TRBV4-3, the J call TRBJ1-2; no DNA is available, so the TRBD1 call from TCRdb remains unchecked. The CDR3 totals 17 residues. Germline V gene sequence: CDR1 LGHNA, CDR2 YSLEER. This chain's CDR3 is CASSQDGQGSANYGYTF.

The rearrangement uses TRBV12-3 or TRBV12-4 and TRBJ1-5; no DNA is available, so the TRBD1 call from TCRdb remains unchecked. The CDR3 length is 15 residues. The CDR3 sequence: CASSSGSIGGQPQHF.

The chain joins TRBV14 to TRBJ2-2. Germline V lookup: CDR1 SGHDN, CDR2 FVKESK. The CDR3 spans 13 residues. This chain's CDR3 is CASSQQSPGELFF.

The genes are TRBV4-1 and TRBJ2-7; without DNA, the TCRdb call of TRBD2 cannot be checked. Germline V gives CDR1 MGHRA, CDR2 YSYEKL. There are 16 residues in the CDR3. CDR3: CASSQSGGSNLYEQYF.

The V gene is TRBV11-2, the J gene TRBJ1-1; TCRdb's assignment of TRBD1 cannot be checked, as there is no DNA. The CDR3 runs 18 residues. In germline, CDR1 is SGHAT, CDR2 FQNNGV. CDR3 sequence reads: CASSPSWGAKPSGTEAFF.